A single sample gave rise to the 18 T cell receptor beta chains below, sequenced in a study of blood T cell repertoires in COVID-19. Repertoires were generated with immunoSEQ multiplex PCR, while TCRdb's copy carries only in-frame clones and drops some. The data show 500,000 or so clones, about nine tenths seen once. Sample: PBMCs or T cells enriched from blood (not recorded which). All receptors derive from a woman aged 18 to 35 who had recovered from COVID-19.

Regarding this clone: The same CDR3 also results from other DNA sequences found in this sample. The chain is built from TRBV12-3 or TRBV12-4 and TRBJ1-1; no clear D gene. Trimming cost V 2 bases and J 1 base, with 5 bases left between them. The CDR3 is 13 residues long. This CDR3 reads CASSLNRNTEAFF. As DNA, the CDR3 is TGTGCCAGCAGTTTAAACAGGAACACTGAAGCTTTCTTT.

The chain is built from TRBV30 and TRBJ1-1; D remains unclear. Looked up from germline, CDR1 is GTSNPN and CDR2 is SVGIG (reference sequence). V was cut by 2 bases and J by 10 bases, with 14 bases left in between. There are 12 residues in the CDR3. CDR3 nucleotides: TGTGCCTGGAGTTCCCGGGGAGGGCGAGCTTTCTTT. Encoded protein: CAWSSRGGRAFF.

This clone was counted a few times. The V call is TRBV29-1, the J call TRBJ1-1; possibly TRBD1 for D (6 bases). Deletions cut 4 bases from V and 5 bases from J, with 17 bases between. CDR1 is SQVTM and CDR2 is ANQGSEA in the germline V gene. The CDR3 has 14 residues. In nucleotides, the CDR3 is TGCAGCGTTGGGGAGGGGGAGCACGGGACTGAAGCTTTCTTT. Encoded protein: CSVGEGEHGTEAFF.

V and J are TRBV19 and TRBJ1-1; possibly TRBD1 for D (6 bases). CDR1 LNHDA and CDR2 SQIVND come from the germline V gene (reference sequence). This CDR3 region has 16 residues. The V end was cut by 5 bases, the J end by 1 base, with 17 bases between. CDR3 sequence: CASSPIWTDSNTEAFF. CDR3 nucleotides: TGTGCCAGTAGTCCTATCTGGACAGACTCGAACACTGAAGCTTTCTTT.

The J gene is TRBJ2-7, the V gene TRBV7-9; D ambiguous. Trimming removed 3 bases at V and 0 bases at J, with 12 bases between. The germline V gene encodes CDR1 SEHNR and CDR2 FQNEAQ (reference sequence). This CDR3 contains 15 residues. The DNA of the CDR3 is TGTGCCAGCAGCTTTGCGAGGAGCAGCTCCTACGAGCAGTACTTC. Its protein is CASSFARSSSYEQYF.

The rearrangement joins TRBV5-4 to TRBJ1-1, with a possible D match to TRBD1 (6 bases). V lost 0 bases, J lost 4 bases, and 13 bases lay in between. CDR1 is SGHNT and CDR2 is YYREEE in the germline V gene (reference sequence). The CDR3 is 15 amino acids. The CDR3 nucleotides read TGTGCCAGCAGCTTGGGTGACAGGACCGTCACTGAAGCTTTCTTT. Its translation is CASSLGDRTVTEAFF.

This clone was picked up a small number of times. The chain couples TRBV7-9 to TRBJ1-1, with TRBD1 matching 7 bases. CDR1 is SEHNR and CDR2 is FQNEAQ in the germline V gene (reference sequence). With V trimmed by 5 bases and J by 0 bases, 3 bases remained unmatched. This CDR3 has 14 amino acids. In DNA form, the CDR3 reads TGTGCCAGCAGCCCAGGGGGGTTGAACACTGAAGCTTTCTTT. Protein: CASSPGGLNTEAFF.

This chain connects TRBV5-6 to TRBJ2-3; no clear D. The germline gives CDR1 SGHDT, CDR2 YYEEEE. V gave up 1 base and J gave up 6 bases, with 12 bases separating them. This CDR3 has 14 residues. The CDR3: CASSLISGQDTQYF. CDR3 sequence (DNA): TGTGCCAGCAGCTTGATCAGTGGGCAGGATACGCAGTATTTT.

J is TRBJ2-7 and V is TRBV27; 15 bases match TRBD2. The CDR3 contains 19 residues. V lost 5 bases, J lost 3 bases, and 14 bases stayed unmatched. Looked up from germline, CDR1 is MNHEY and CDR2 is SMNVEV (reference sequence). CDR3 bases: TGTGCCAGCAGTCCATTATTCGGGACTAGCGGGGGGATAAACTACGAGCAGTACTTC. This gives the protein CASSPLFGTSGGINYEQYF.

The rearrangement links TRBV5-1 to TRBJ2-7; 8 nucleotides align to TRBD1. CDR3 length: 15 residues. Germline CDR1 reads SGHRS; CDR2 reads YFSETQ. The V and J ends lost 0 bases and 6 bases, in that order; junction bases with no gene match: 8. CDR3 protein: CASSLAGTGLGEQYF. The CDR3 bases are TGCGCCAGCAGCTTGGCCGGGACAGGCTTGGGCGAGCAGTACTTC.

V usage is TRBV5-6 and J usage is TRBJ1-4, with D hard to call. This CDR3 contains 11 residues. Between the trimmed V and J ends, which lost 3 bases and 10 bases, there was a span of 7 bases. From germline, CDR1 is SGHDT and CDR2 YYEEEE. CDR3 protein: CASSSPRKLFF. The CDR3 bases are TGTGCCAGCAGCTCACCCAGAAAACTGTTTTTT.

This clone is a singleton in its sample. The J gene is TRBJ2-1, the V gene TRBV5-1; 8 bases agree with TRBD2. This CDR3 is 15 amino acids long. V lost 4 bases and J lost 4; bases outside the gene matches: 7. From germline, CDR1 is SGHRS and CDR2 YFSETQ. In DNA form, the CDR3 reads TGCGCCAGCAGCCGAAGCGGGGGCGAATACAATGAGCAGTTCTTC. As protein: CASSRSGGEYNEQFF.

In this sample, this clone turned up once. The rearrangement links TRBV3-1 (or the pseudogene TRBV3-2) to TRBJ2-2, with TRBD1 matching 9 bases. The CDR3 is 14 residues long. Germline V gives CDR1 LGHDT, CDR2 YNNKEL (reference sequence). With V trimmed by 6 bases and J by 5 bases, 4 bases remained unmatched. The CDR3 loop is CASSGTGWTGELFF. The CDR3 DNA follows: TGTGCCAGCAGTGGGACAGGGTGGACCGGGGAGCTGTTTTTT.

The J gene is TRBJ1-1, the V gene TRBV25-1; D may be TRBD1 (6 bases). There are 13 residues in the CDR3. The V end was cut by 1 base, the J end by 10 bases, with 13 bases between. Germline V gives CDR1 MGHDK, CDR2 SYGVNS. The CDR3 spells CASSESGGRGAFF. DNA for the CDR3: TGTGCCAGCAGTGAATCGGGGGGCCGGGGAGCTTTCTTT.

The rearrangement links TRBV7-2 to TRBJ2-6; D gene unclear. V dropped 2 bases and J dropped 3 bases, with 14 bases sitting between them. CDR1 and CDR2 from the germline V gene are SGHTA and FQGNSA. The CDR3 has 17 amino acids. The CDR3 DNA reads as TGTGCCAGCAGCTTACGGATCGACACGGTTGGGGCCAACGTCCTGACTTTC. Residues: CASSLRIDTVGANVLTF.

The chain links TRBV24-1 to TRBJ1-1, with D possibly being TRBD1 (6 bases). Germline V gene sequence: CDR1 KGHDR, CDR2 SFDVKD. The CDR3 loop spans 13 amino acids. With 4 bases removed from V and 11 bases from J, the gap between germline ends came to 16 bases. This chain's CDR3 is CATSDPTGTEAFF. CDR3 nucleotide sequence: TGTGCCACCAGTGACCCTACAGGGACGGAGGCTTTCTTT.

The chain combines TRBV18 with TRBJ1-2; TRBD1 matches at 9 bases. The CDR3 extends over 15 amino acids. Germline V CDR1 and CDR2: KGHSH, LQKENI. V lost 2 bases, J lost 3 bases, and 4 bases stayed unmatched. CDR3 coding DNA: TGTGCCAGCTCACCAAGGACAGGGGTCCACTATGGCTACACCTTC. The encoded protein is CASSPRTGVHYGYTF.

The chain is built from TRBV19 and TRBJ1-6; 7 positions match TRBD1. The J segment lost 6 bases and the V segment lost 7 bases, leaving 12 bases of the junction unmatched. The CDR3 is 16 residues long. Germline V gives CDR1 LNHDA, CDR2 SQIVND (reference sequence). In nucleotides, the CDR3 is TGTGCCAGTAACGCTGCCGAAACAGGGGCTAATTCACCCCTCCACTTT. It specifies CASNAAETGANSPLHF.